This entry lists 11 T cell receptor beta chains sequenced from one sample in a study of T-cell reconstitution after alpha-beta-depleted transplantation in children. Construction of the TCRbeta library involved unique molecular identifiers. One entry per CDR3 protein results from TCRdb running MiXCR on the PCR reads. Of 450,000 to 600,000 distinct CDR3 sequences in the sample, over 9.5% were seen once. Sample: PBMCs, taken before TCRalphabeta/CD19-depleted stem cell transplant. The source of these receptors is a child aged 2-15 years with inherited bone marrow failure, due to receive a stem cell transplant.

This clonotype came up many times. The chain has TRBV5-1 and TRBJ2-7, with D unresolved. This CDR3 is 15 amino acids long. Germline V gene lookup returns CDR1 SGHRS and CDR2 YFSETQ. Trimming took 4 bases from V and 3 from J, leaving 17 bases between them. CDR3: CASSADDGTVYEQYF. As DNA, the CDR3 is TGCGCCAGCAGCGCGGACGACGGAACCGTCTACGAGCAGTACTTC.

At least ten counts were recorded for this clonotype. The chain combines TRBV5-6 with TRBJ2-2, with D hard to call. With 3 bases removed from V and 6 bases from J, the gap between germline ends came to 12 bases. There are 14 residues in the CDR3. The germline V gene encodes CDR1 SGHDT and CDR2 YYEEEE. CDR3 bases: TGTGCCAGCAGCTCCGAAATCACTCCCGGGGAGCTGTTTTTT. As protein: CASSSEITPGELFF.

This clonotype was seen many times. The rearrangement uses TRBV7-9 and TRBJ1-1, with D tentatively TRBD1 (5 bases). Germline CDR1 and CDR2: SEHNR and FQNEAQ (reference sequence). Trimming took 2 bases from V and 7 from J, leaving 8 bases between them. The CDR3 is 12 residues long. This chain's CDR3 is CASSLSGLEAFF. DNA for the CDR3: TGTGCCAGCAGCTTATCGGGGCTTGAAGCTTTCTTT. The complete variable domain, with remaining parts taken from reference TRBV7-9 and TRBJ1-1, reads DTGVSQNPRHKITKRGQNVTFRCDPISEHNRLYWYRQTLGQGPEFLTYFQNEAQLEKSRLLSDRFSAERPKGSFSTLEIQRTEQGDSAMYLCASSLSGLEAFFGQGTRLTVV.

This clonotype was recorded at least ten times. V is TRBV7-9 and J is TRBJ2-7, with 9 bases fitting TRBD2. Germline V gene data show CDR1 as SEHNR and CDR2 as FQNEAQ (reference sequence). With V trimmed by 4 bases and J by 1 base, 5 bases remained unmatched. The CDR3 is 15 amino acids. The DNA for the CDR3 is TGTGCCAGCAGCTCAGGACTAGCGACGTCCTACGAGCAGTACTTC. This codes for CASSSGLATSYEQYF.

At least ten counts were recorded for this clonotype. The gene calls are TRBV29-1 and TRBJ2-1, with 8 bases aligning to TRBD1. The V and J ends lost 3 bases and 1 base, in that order; junction bases with no gene match: 5. This CDR3 has 15 residues. CDR1 and CDR2 from the germline V gene are SQVTM and ANQGSEA. CDR3 sequence reads: CSVEGTGRSYNEQFF. The DNA for the CDR3 is TGCAGCGTTGAGGGGACAGGCCGGTCCTACAATGAGCAGTTCTTC.

The table lists this clonotype with a few counts. The chain couples TRBV24-1 to TRBJ1-1, with TRBD1 as a possible D gene (5 bases). CDR3 size: 19 residues. CDR1 and CDR2 (germline): KGHDR, SFDVKD. V was cut by 5 bases and J by 6 bases, with 30 bases left in between. As DNA, the CDR3 is TGTGCCACCAGTGGCGCGTTTCCCTTTTCCCGGGACGAGGGCGCTGAAGCTTTCTTT. This translates into CATSGAFPFSRDEGAEAFF.

This clonotype has at least ten counts. One end of the junction is discordant with germline, which a read error may explain. The chain is built from TRBV12-3 or TRBV12-4 and TRBJ2-3, with 7 nucleotides matching TRBD2. The CDR3 runs to 14 residues. CDR3 nucleotides: TGCGCCAGCAGCTTGGGCGGGAGCGGAGATACGCAGTATTTT. Amino acid sequence: CASSLGGSGDTQYF.

This clonotype was recorded a few times. V is TRBV30 and J is TRBJ2-1, with 10 nucleotides matching TRBD1. CDR3 size: 14 residues. Germline assignment: CDR1 GTSNPN and CDR2 SVGIG (reference sequence). J lost 5 bases, V lost 5 bases, and 6 bases had no gene match. The CDR3 is CAWGGDRGHNEQFF. The CDR3 nucleotides are TGTGCCTGGGGTGGGGACAGGGGACACAATGAGCAGTTCTTC.

There are many counts of this clonotype. The J gene is TRBJ1-2, the V gene TRBV7-2; TRBD1 is a possible D gene (5 bases). The V end lost 0 bases, the J end lost 4 bases, and 9 bases lay between the germline ends. The CDR3 length is 14 residues. Per germline, CDR1 SGHTA and CDR2 FQGNSA. For the CDR3, the DNA is TGTGCCAGCAGCTTAGCGGTGGGGGGCTATGGCTACACCTTC. Translating gives CASSLAVGGYGYTF.

V gene TRBV4-3 combines with J gene TRBJ1-2; tentative D call: TRBD1 (5 bases). The CDR3 runs to 13 residues. V was clipped by 6 bases and J by 4 bases, with 12 bases between them. The V gene's germline CDR1 is LGHNA and CDR2 YSLEER. As DNA, the CDR3 is TGCGCCAGCAGATCCGGGGCAAGCTATGGCTACACCTTC. The encoded protein is CASRSGASYGYTF.

The chain employs TRBV7-2 and TRBJ2-3, with D unclear. Germline V gene lookup returns CDR1 SGHTA and CDR2 FQGNSA. Trimming removed 5 bases at V and 2 bases at J, with 14 bases between. This CDR3 comprises 15 residues. CDR3 loop: CASSQMAENTDTQYF. CDR3 in DNA: TGTGCCAGCAGCCAGATGGCAGAAAACACAGATACGCAGTATTTT.